The 21 T cell receptor beta chains presented below share a single source sample, sequenced in a study of blood T cell repertoires in COVID-19. Libraries were prepared by immunoSEQ multiplex PCR; TCRdb keeps only in-frame clonotypes and omits some of them. The data hold some 200,000 clones, with roughly 84% observed a single time. The source material was peripheral blood. The receptors shown here come from an older woman who had recovered from COVID-19.

The J gene is TRBJ1-2, the V gene TRBV5-1; no clear D. The germline V gene has CDR1 SGHRS and CDR2 YFSETQ. The CDR3 length is 14 residues. Trimming pared 4 bases from V and 8 bases from J, leaving 18 bases between. Written as DNA, the CDR3 is TGCGCCAGCAGCCCAACAGAAATCCCGGCGGGCTACACCTTC. Protein product: CASSPTEIPAGYTF.

The rearrangement joins TRBV15 to TRBJ2-7; tentative D call: TRBD2 (5 bases). Germline V gene lookup returns CDR1 LNHNV and CDR2 YYDKDF (reference sequence). The CDR3 is 13 residues long. V lost 1 base to trimming and J lost 4 bases, with 8 bases between them. The DNA of the CDR3 is TGTGCCACCAGCAGAGGTCTAGCATACGAGCAGTACTTC. Protein: CATSRGLAYEQYF.

The chain combines TRBV7-3 with TRBJ2-2, with 7 nucleotides matching TRBD2. V dropped 5 bases and J dropped 0; count of bases not matched to a gene: 9. The CDR3 is 17 residues long. Germline V gene lookup returns CDR1 SGHTA and CDR2 FQGTGA. The CDR3 DNA reads TGTGCCAGCAGCGACCGGACTAGAACCGCGAACACCGGGGAGCTGTTTTTT. This codes for CASSDRTRTANTGELFF.

V gene TRBV4-2 combines with J gene TRBJ1-4; 10 bases map to TRBD1. The length of the CDR3 is 14 residues. Germline V gives CDR1 LGHNA, CDR2 YNFKEQ. V dropped 1 base and J dropped 13; count of bases not matched to a gene: 6. The chain's CDR3 is CASSQAGQGVVLFF. CDR3 nucleotides: TGTGCCAGCAGCCAAGCAGGACAGGGGGTAGTACTGTTTTTT.

The rearrangement joins TRBV5-6 to TRBJ2-7; TRBD1 is a possible D gene (5 bases). The CDR3 is made up of 14 amino acids. The V end lost 0 bases, the J end lost 3 bases, and 10 bases lay between the germline ends. Germline lookup yields CDR1 SGHDT and CDR2 YYEEEE. The CDR3 DNA is TGTGCCAGCAGCTTGGCAGGGCAGAACTACGAGCAGTACTTC. Encoded protein: CASSLAGQNYEQYF.

J is TRBJ2-7 and V is TRBV7-9; D gene ambiguous. Germline V CDR1 and CDR2: SEHNR, FQNEAQ (reference sequence). The CDR3 contains 13 residues. The V and J ends lost 1 base and 3 bases respectively, with 7 bases between them. CDR3 loop: CASSLVGLYEQYF. CDR3 nucleotide sequence: TGTGCCAGCAGCTTAGTTGGCCTCTACGAGCAGTACTTC.

This clone came up a few times. The chain joins TRBV29-1 to TRBJ2-3; 8 bases map to TRBD2. This CDR3 has 14 amino acids. The J segment lost 2 bases and the V segment lost 1 base, leaving 2 bases of the junction unmatched. CDR1 is SQVTM, CDR2 ANQGSEA, per germline. The CDR3 region has the DNA TGCAGCGTTGAAGCGGGGGGGATCACAGATACGCAGTATTTT. The encoded protein is CSVEAGGITDTQYF.

The J gene is TRBJ2-5, the V gene TRBV5-8; 9 nucleotides line up with TRBD1. This CDR3 spans 18 amino acids. Germline-derived CDR1 and CDR2 are SGHTS and YDEGEE. Germline trimming cut 4 bases from V and 2 bases from J; bases unmatched to any gene: 15. The CDR3 nucleotides read TGTGCCAGCAGCCCATTAATGACAGGGGGGCCTCAACAAGAGACCCAGTACTTC. It is translated as CASSPLMTGGPQQETQYF.

The chain joins TRBV6-5 to TRBJ1-6; D is ambiguous. The V gene lost 3 bases and the J gene lost 7 bases, with 10 bases spanning the gap. Germline V gene data show CDR1 as MNHEY and CDR2 as SVGAGI. This CDR3 contains 14 residues. The DNA of the CDR3 is TGTGCCAGCAGTTATGGTGGAGGGAATTCACCCCTCCACTTT. Translation gives CASSYGGGNSPLHF.

The CDR3 coding sequence is TGTGCCATCAGTGAGTCCGGGGGGGGCGCCGGGGAGCTGTTTTTT. Translating gives CAISESGGGAGELFF. The J gene is TRBJ2-2, the V gene TRBV10-3; TRBD2 matches 8 bases. V shed 0 bases and J 6 bases; nucleotides not matched to a gene: 3. Per germline, CDR1 ENHRY and CDR2 SYGVKD. The CDR3 is 15 amino acids.

The CDR3 nucleotides are TGTGCCAGCTCACTTTCCGGACAGGGGGTTGAGCAGTTCTTC. Its protein product is CASSLSGQGVEQFF. The V gene is TRBV18, the J gene TRBJ2-1; 10 bases map to TRBD1. The junction had 6 bases not matched to a gene; V was cut back by 4 bases and J by 9 bases. Germline CDR1 KGHSH, CDR2 LQKENI. The CDR3 is 14 residues long. Using reference TRBV18 and TRBJ2-1 for the parts outside the CDR3, the full variable domain is NAGVMQNPRHLVRRRGQEARLRCSPMKGHSHVYWYRQLPEEGLKFMVYLQKENIIDESGMPKERFSAEFPKEGPSILRIQQVVRGDSAAYFCASSLSGQGVEQFFGPGTRLTVL.

The V call is TRBV10-3, the J call TRBJ1-1, with 7 bases that match TRBD1. This CDR3 spans 13 amino acids. Germline V gene data show CDR1 as ENHRY and CDR2 as SYGVKD. V shed 5 bases, J shed 1 base, and the junction held 1 base outside the gene matches. In nucleotides, the CDR3 is TGTGCCATCAGTTACAGGGGGAACACTGAAGCTTTCTTT. Translating it yields CAISYRGNTEAFF.

This clone is a singleton in its sample. The CDR3 DNA sequence: TGCGCCAGCAGCCATGAACAGGGCACAGATACGCAGTATTTT. Translated, it gives CASSHEQGTDTQYF. The rearrangement links TRBV4-1 to TRBJ2-3, with D maybe TRBD1 (5 bases). Trimming stripped 3 bases from V and 1 base from J, with 8 bases between. This CDR3 is 14 amino acids long. Germline CDR1 and CDR2: MGHRA and YSYEKL.

V usage is TRBV5-8 and J usage is TRBJ1-6; TRBD1 is a possible D gene (5 bases). V was clipped by 2 bases and J by 0 bases, with 15 bases between them. Looked up from germline, CDR1 is SGHTS and CDR2 is YDEGEE. The CDR3 is 18 residues long. In nucleotides, the CDR3 is TGTGCCAGCAGCTTCCTCGGGACTTCAAGCTCCTATAATTCACCCCTCCACTTT. Encoded protein: CASSFLGTSSSYNSPLHF.

The V call is TRBV30, the J call TRBJ1-6; D is undetermined. V was pared by 8 bases and J by 7 bases, with 12 bases between. The CDR3 is 12 amino acids. Germline V gene sequence: CDR1 GTSNPN, CDR2 SVGIG (reference sequence). CDR3 bases: TGTGCCGCGAGTCCACAGAATTCACCCCTCCACTTT. Translating it yields CAASPQNSPLHF.

This chain links TRBV5-6 with TRBJ2-6, with 8 nucleotides matching TRBD2. The ends lost 6 bases at V and 2 bases at J; junction bases unmatched: 10. This CDR3 contains 17 residues. In germline, CDR1 is SGHDT, CDR2 YYEEEE. The chain's CDR3 is CASTELGGAAGANVLTF. CDR3 bases: TGTGCCAGCACCGAACTCGGGGGGGCGGCTGGGGCCAACGTCCTGACTTTC.

There are many counts of this clone. The chain is built from TRBV4-2 and TRBJ1-1; 7 bases match TRBD1. The CDR3 length is 16 residues. Germline V lookup: CDR1 LGHNA, CDR2 YNFKEQ. The J segment lost 5 bases and the V segment lost 0 bases, leaving 9 bases of the junction unmatched. CDR3 in amino acids: CASSQDLYRGVTEAFF. The DNA for the CDR3 is TGTGCCAGCAGCCAAGATCTGTACAGGGGAGTTACTGAAGCTTTCTTT.

The rearrangement links TRBV5-4 to TRBJ2-7; 7 bases agree with TRBD1. CDR1 is SGHNT, CDR2 YYREEE, per germline (reference sequence). Trimming took 7 bases from V and 5 from J; bases not matched to a gene: 12. This CDR3 is built from 14 residues. Written as DNA, the CDR3 is TGTGCCAGCCGGAGGACAGGCGGTGGTGACGAGCAGTACTTC. Translated, it gives CASRRTGGGDEQYF.

V and J are TRBV27 and TRBJ2-4; 7 bases are shared with TRBD2. This CDR3 region has 16 residues. J lost 9 bases, V lost 5 bases, and 16 bases had no gene match. Germline V lookup: CDR1 MNHEY, CDR2 SMNVEV (reference sequence). The CDR3 DNA follows: TGTGCCAGCAGTCCTTCGGGACTAACCTTTTCCCGCATTCAGTACTTC. It translates to CASSPSGLTFSRIQYF.

The chain carries TRBV5-1 and TRBJ2-7; 13 bases agree with TRBD2. Germline V gene sequence: CDR1 SGHRS, CDR2 YFSETQ. The CDR3 consists of 17 residues. Germline trimming cut 4 bases from V and 3 bases from J; bases unmatched to any gene: 10. The CDR3 spells CASSPGLAGAANYEQYF. The CDR3 bases are TGCGCCAGCAGCCCAGGACTAGCGGGGGCCGCGAACTACGAGCAGTACTTC.

The chain has TRBV4-3 and TRBJ1-1; tentatively, D is TRBD1 (6 bases). The germline CDR1 and CDR2 sequences are LGHNA and YSLEER. The V end was cut by 0 bases, the J end by 4 bases, with 18 bases between. CDR3 length equals 17 residues. The CDR3 sequence: CASSQDPTVRGGTEAFF. As DNA, the CDR3 is TGCGCCAGCAGCCAAGATCCCACCGTCAGGGGTGGCACTGAAGCTTTCTTT.